The 19 T cell receptor beta chains reported below all come from one sample, sequenced in a study of shared clonotypes between healthy human individuals. The data were produced by immunoSEQ multiplex PCR, yet TCRdb's version contains in-frame clones alone and is incomplete. This repertoire shows around 2,000,000 clones, around 93% found once; its top ten account for under 2%. Terminally differentiated effector memory CD45RA+ cells were left out of the naive CD8 fraction, which was CD45RO-negative and positively selected for CCR7. Sequenced: naive CD8+ T cells from PBMCs. These receptors all come from a man between 18 and 35 years old in good health. Some clones in this sample may be carry-over from other donors' samples.

V is TRBV4-2 and J is TRBJ1-1; no reliable D call. The CDR3 loop spans 11 amino acids. Germline V gene lookup returns CDR1 LGHNA and CDR2 YNFKEQ. The V and J ends lost 1 base and 7 bases respectively, with 4 bases between them. In nucleotides, the CDR3 is TGTGCCAGCAGCCAAGGGCATGAAGCTTTCTTT. Its translation is CASSQGHEAFF.

This clone was seen once. The chain joins TRBV11-2 to TRBJ1-2, with unresolved D. V lost 0 bases to trimming and J lost 6 bases, with 5 bases between them. CDR3 length equals 12 residues. Germline loops: CDR1 SGHAT, CDR2 FQNNGV. CDR3 protein: CASSLDLDGYTF. The CDR3 DNA reads as TGTGCCAGCAGCTTAGACCTCGATGGCTACACCTTC.

This chain uses TRBV7-8 with TRBJ1-1, with no clear D. Between the trimmed V and J ends, which lost 2 bases and 0 bases, there was a span of 10 bases. Germline values: CDR1 SGHVS, CDR2 FQNEAQ. The CDR3 is 15 amino acids. This CDR3 is CASSLSNQMNTEAFF. CDR3 bases: TGTGCCAGCAGCTTATCTAACCAAATGAACACTGAAGCTTTCTTT.

In regard to this clone: Other DNA sequences of this sample code for an identical CDR3. This rearrangement joins TRBV5-1 to TRBJ2-5; 12 nucleotides match TRBD2. Trimming removed 4 bases from V and 1 base from J; junction bases left unmatched: 5. Germline assignment: CDR1 SGHRS and CDR2 YFSETQ. There are 16 residues in the CDR3. The CDR3 loop reads CASSLGLAGLQETQYF. DNA for the CDR3: TGCGCCAGCAGCCTAGGACTAGCGGGACTCCAAGAGACCCAGTACTTC.

This sequence joins TRBV27 and TRBJ2-1; 13 positions agree with TRBD2. The V and J ends lost 10 bases and 5 bases, in that order; junction bases with no gene match: 5. CDR3 length: 14 amino acids. In germline, CDR1 is MNHEY, CDR2 SMNVEV (reference sequence). The CDR3 here is CATRLAGGNNEQFF. CDR3 nucleotide sequence: TGTGCCACCCGACTAGCGGGAGGAAACAATGAGCAGTTCTTC.

This clone appeared a single time. The genes are TRBV27 and TRBJ1-1; the D is unclear. V was cut by 1 base and J by 1 base, with 10 bases left in between. The CDR3 covers 15 residues. CDR1 is MNHEY, CDR2 SMNVEV, per germline (reference sequence). CDR3 sequence (DNA): TGTGCCAGCAGTTTATATAAGGCGGCGAACACTGAAGCTTTCTTT. Translation gives CASSLYKAANTEAFF.

The rearrangement links TRBV27 to TRBJ2-7; 7 bases agree with TRBD2. Looked up from germline, CDR1 is MNHEY and CDR2 is SMNVEV (reference sequence). This CDR3 has 16 amino acids. The junction had 17 bases not matched to a gene; V was cut back by 5 bases and J by 7 bases. CDR3 nucleotides: TGTGCCAGCAGTCCGGGGGGTGGGTTAGTAATGGTTGAGCAGTACTTC. Encoded protein: CASSPGGGLVMVEQYF.

The rearrangement joins TRBV9 to TRBJ2-7; 8 bases are a match to TRBD2. This CDR3 region has 17 residues. Germline assignment: CDR1 SGDLS and CDR2 YYNGEE. V lost 0 bases to trimming and J lost 2 bases; unmatched junction nucleotides: 10. CDR3 residues: CASSVGSALAATYEQYF. The CDR3 nucleotides read TGTGCCAGCAGCGTAGGATCGGCACTAGCGGCAACCTACGAGCAGTACTTC.

The chain carries TRBV9 and TRBJ2-7; 8 bases are a match to TRBD2. This CDR3 is built from 15 residues. Unmatched junction bases numbered 12, after V lost 4 bases and J lost 6 bases. The germline gives CDR1 SGDLS, CDR2 YYNGEE. CDR3 bases: TGTGCCAGCAGCCCGGGGGGGGACCTACGGGGCGAGCAGTACTTC. Protein product: CASSPGGDLRGEQYF.

The count of this clone is one. CDR3 in amino acids: CATSTRTGLGYGYTF. DNA of the CDR3: TGTGCCACCAGCACTAGGACAGGGTTGGGCTATGGCTACACCTTC. The chain joins TRBV15 to TRBJ1-2; TRBD1 matches 8 bases. CDR3 size: 15 residues. Trimming removed 4 bases from V and 4 bases from J; junction bases left unmatched: 8. CDR1 and CDR2 from the germline V gene are LNHNV and YYDKDF (reference sequence). Full variable domain (missing parts from reference TRBV15 and TRBJ1-2): DAMVIQNPRYQVTQFGKPVTLSCSQTLNHNVMYWYQQKSSQAPKLLFHYYDKDFNNEADTPDNFQSRRPNTSFCFLDIRSPGLGDTAMYLCATSTRTGLGYGYTFGSGTRLTVV.

The V gene is TRBV28, the J gene TRBJ2-1; 10 positions agree with TRBD2. Germline V CDR1 and CDR2: MDHEN, SYDVKM. The V and J ends lost 3 bases and 7 bases, in that order; junction bases with no gene match: 9. The CDR3 has 16 residues. CDR3 DNA: TGTGCCAGCAGTTTCCCCTCTAGCGGGAGTTTTAATGAGCAGTTCTTC. Residues: CASSFPSSGSFNEQFF.

The rearrangement uses TRBV29-1 and TRBJ2-1; D is unresolved. The germline V gene has CDR1 SQVTM and CDR2 ANQGSEA. Trimming cost V 5 bases and J 4 bases, with 6 bases left between them. The CDR3 spans 11 residues. The CDR3 is CSVPEYNEQFF. The CDR3 nucleotides are TGCAGCGTTCCGGAGTACAATGAGCAGTTCTTC.

V gene TRBV27 combines with J gene TRBJ2-3, with 10 positions matching TRBD2. This CDR3 spans 17 amino acids. Germline lookup yields CDR1 MNHEY and CDR2 SMNVEV (reference sequence). Losses at the gene ends were 5 bases for V and 0 bases for J; bases not matched to a gene: 8. The CDR3 here is CASSPFLAGASTDTQYF. Here the CDR3 DNA reads TGTGCCAGCAGTCCCTTCCTAGCGGGGGCTAGCACAGATACGCAGTATTTT.

The chain has TRBV4-1 and TRBJ2-5; weak D call: TRBD2 (5 bases). Gene TRBJ2-7 matches the end of the DNA better, so the J call may be wrong. Germline values: CDR1 MGHRA, CDR2 YSYEKL. This CDR3 comprises 14 residues. CDR3 in DNA: TGCGCCAGCAGCCAAGTATCCGGGGACTACGAGCAGTACTTC. Its protein product is CASSQVSGDYEQYF.

This clone was observed a handful of times. This chain uses TRBV29-1 with TRBJ1-2; D perhaps matches TRBD1 (5 bases). CDR3 length: 11 amino acids. Trimming shortened V by 8 bases and J by 8 bases, and 15 bases separated the two germline ends. Germline lookup yields CDR1 SQVTM and CDR2 ANQGSEA. The CDR3 DNA sequence: TGCAGCCCCGCCAGGGCAGAAGGCTACACCTTC. Amino acids: CSPARAEGYTF.

CDR3 residues: CASSLNRGLYYEQYF. For the CDR3, the DNA is TGTGCCAGCAGCCTCAACAGGGGCCTATACTACGAGCAGTACTTC. This chain joins TRBV27 and TRBJ2-7, with TRBD1 matching 7 bases. The CDR3 has 15 residues. V shed 6 bases, J shed 3 bases, and the junction held 11 bases outside the gene matches. Germline V gives CDR1 MNHEY, CDR2 SMNVEV (reference sequence).

The chain joins TRBV2 to TRBJ2-2; a possible D gene is TRBD2 (5 bases). V was clipped by 10 bases and J by 1 base, with 19 bases between them. Germline CDR1 is SNHLY and CDR2 is FYNNEI. This CDR3 spans 16 amino acids. This chain's CDR3 is CAINGPGEGNTGELFF. The CDR3 DNA reads TGTGCCATCAACGGGCCAGGCGAGGGGAACACCGGGGAGCTGTTTTTT.

This chain links TRBV27 with TRBJ2-7; weak D call: TRBD2 (6 bases). V dropped 5 bases and J dropped 0 bases, with 14 bases sitting between them. The CDR3 is made up of 15 amino acids. Germline V gene data show CDR1 as MNHEY and CDR2 as SMNVEV (reference sequence). The CDR3 loop is CASSQDSGYSYEQYF. Written as DNA, the CDR3 is TGTGCCAGCAGTCAAGATAGCGGCTACTCCTACGAGCAGTACTTC.

This chain uses TRBV19 with TRBJ2-7; D might be TRBD1 (6 bases). Germline V gene data show CDR1 as LNHDA and CDR2 as SQIVND (reference sequence). CDR3 size: 17 residues. Trimming took off 4 bases at V and 1 base at J, with 20 bases between the two ends. For the CDR3, the DNA is TGTGCCAGTAGTACAATGGGAGCCGGGACATCGTCCTACGAGCAGTACTTC. Its translation: CASSTMGAGTSSYEQYF. Based on the CDR3 plus reference TRBV19 and TRBJ2-7, the full variable domain is DGGITQSPKYLFRKEGQNVTLSCEQNLNHDAMYWYRQDPGQGLRLIYYSQIVNDFQKGDIAEGYSVSREKKESFPLTVTSAQKNPTAFYLCASSTMGAGTSSYEQYFGPGTRLTVT.